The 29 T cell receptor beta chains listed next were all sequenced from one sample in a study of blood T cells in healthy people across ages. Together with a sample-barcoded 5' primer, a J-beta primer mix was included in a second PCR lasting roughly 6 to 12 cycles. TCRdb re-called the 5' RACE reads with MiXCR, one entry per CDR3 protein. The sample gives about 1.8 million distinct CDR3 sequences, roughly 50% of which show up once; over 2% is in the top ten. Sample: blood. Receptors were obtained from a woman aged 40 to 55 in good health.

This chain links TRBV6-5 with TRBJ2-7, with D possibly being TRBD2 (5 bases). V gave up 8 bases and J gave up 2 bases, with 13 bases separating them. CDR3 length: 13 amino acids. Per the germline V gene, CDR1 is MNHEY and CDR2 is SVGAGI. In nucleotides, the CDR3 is TGTGCCAGCGGTGGTCCGGGAACCTACGAGCAGTACTTC. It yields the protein CASGGPGTYEQYF.

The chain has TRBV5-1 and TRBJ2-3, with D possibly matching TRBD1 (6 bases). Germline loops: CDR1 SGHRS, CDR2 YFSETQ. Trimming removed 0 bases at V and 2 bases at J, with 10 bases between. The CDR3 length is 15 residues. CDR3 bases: TGCGCCAGCAGCTTGGGGGACACTTTCACAGATACGCAGTATTTT. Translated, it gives CASSLGDTFTDTQYF. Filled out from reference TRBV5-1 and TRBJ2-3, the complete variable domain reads KAGVTQTPRYLIKTRGQQVTLSCSPISGHRSVSWYQQTPGQGLQFLFEYFSETQRNKGNFPGRFSGRQFSNSRSEMNVSTLELGDSALYLCASSLGDTFTDTQYFGPGTRLTVL.

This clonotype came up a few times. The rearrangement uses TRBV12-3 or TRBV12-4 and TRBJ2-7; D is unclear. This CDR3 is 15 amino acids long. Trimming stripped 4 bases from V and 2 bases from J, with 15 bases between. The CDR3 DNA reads TGTGCCAGCAGTTCCCTCTCCGCAGGCACCTACGAGCAGTACTTC. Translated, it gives CASSSLSAGTYEQYF.

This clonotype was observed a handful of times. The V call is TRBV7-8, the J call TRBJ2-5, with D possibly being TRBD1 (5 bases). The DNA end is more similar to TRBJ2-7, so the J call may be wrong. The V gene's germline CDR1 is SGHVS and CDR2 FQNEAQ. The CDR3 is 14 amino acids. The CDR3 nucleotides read TGTGCCAGCAGAGAAGGCAGGGTAACCCACGAGCAGTACTTC. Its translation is CASREGRVTHEQYF.

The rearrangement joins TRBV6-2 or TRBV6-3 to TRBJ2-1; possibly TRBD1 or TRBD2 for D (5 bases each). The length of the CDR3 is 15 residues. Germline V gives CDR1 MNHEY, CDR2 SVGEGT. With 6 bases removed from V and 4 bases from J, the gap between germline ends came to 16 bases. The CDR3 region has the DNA TGTGCCAGCAGCCCGGGGCAACCTGGATACAATGAGCAGTTCTTC. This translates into CASSPGQPGYNEQFF.

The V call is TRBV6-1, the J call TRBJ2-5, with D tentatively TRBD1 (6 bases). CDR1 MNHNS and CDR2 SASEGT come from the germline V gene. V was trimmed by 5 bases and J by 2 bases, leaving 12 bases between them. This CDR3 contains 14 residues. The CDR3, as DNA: TGTGCCAGCAGTAGGGGGATCAGTCAAGAGACCCAGTACTTC. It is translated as CASSRGISQETQYF.

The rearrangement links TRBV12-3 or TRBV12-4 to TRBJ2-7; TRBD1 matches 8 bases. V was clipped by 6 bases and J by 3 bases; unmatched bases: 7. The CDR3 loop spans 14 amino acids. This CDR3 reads CASSRQGQFYEQYF. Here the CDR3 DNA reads TGTGCCAGCAGCCGACAGGGGCAGTTCTACGAGCAGTACTTC.

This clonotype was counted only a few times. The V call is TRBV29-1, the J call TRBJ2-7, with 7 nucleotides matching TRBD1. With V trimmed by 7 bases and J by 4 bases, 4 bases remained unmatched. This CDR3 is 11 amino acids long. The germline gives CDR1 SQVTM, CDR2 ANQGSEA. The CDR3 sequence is CSGLQGYEQYF. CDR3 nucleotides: TGCAGCGGTCTACAGGGGTACGAGCAGTACTTC.

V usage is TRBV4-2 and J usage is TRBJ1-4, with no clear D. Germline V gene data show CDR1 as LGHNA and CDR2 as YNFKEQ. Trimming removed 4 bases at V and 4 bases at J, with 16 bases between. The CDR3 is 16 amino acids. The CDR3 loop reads CASSPMGITGNEKLFF. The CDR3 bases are TGTGCCAGCAGCCCCATGGGGATTACGGGTAATGAAAAACTGTTTTTT.

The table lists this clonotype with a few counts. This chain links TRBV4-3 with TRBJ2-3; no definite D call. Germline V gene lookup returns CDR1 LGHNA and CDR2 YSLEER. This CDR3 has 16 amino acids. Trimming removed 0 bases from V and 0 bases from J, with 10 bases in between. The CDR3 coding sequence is TGCGCCAGCAGCCAAGATCCCAGGCGGAGCACAGATACGCAGTATTTT. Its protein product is CASSQDPRRSTDTQYF.

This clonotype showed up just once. DNA for the CDR3: TGTGCCAGCAGCTTAGATCGGGGGGTTAACTATGGCTACACCTTC. Its protein is CASSLDRGVNYGYTF. This chain joins TRBV11-2 and TRBJ1-2; maybe TRBD1 (5 bases). V was cut by 0 bases and J by 1 base, with 9 bases left in between. The CDR3 length is 15 residues. Germline V gene data show CDR1 as SGHAT and CDR2 as FQNNGV.

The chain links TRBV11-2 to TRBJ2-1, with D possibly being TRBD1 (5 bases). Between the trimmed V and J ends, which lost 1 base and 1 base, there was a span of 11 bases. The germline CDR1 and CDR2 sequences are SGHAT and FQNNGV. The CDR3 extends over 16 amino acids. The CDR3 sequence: CASSLVHRSSYNEQFF. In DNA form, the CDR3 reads TGTGCCAGCAGCTTAGTGCACAGGTCATCCTACAATGAGCAGTTCTTC. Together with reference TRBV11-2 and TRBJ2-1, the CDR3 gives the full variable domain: EAGVAQSPRYKIIEKRQSVAFWCNPISGHATLYWYQQILGQGPKLLIQFQNNGVVDDSQLPKDRFSAERLKGVDSTLKIQPAKLEDSAVYLCASSLVHRSSYNEQFFGPGTRLTVL.

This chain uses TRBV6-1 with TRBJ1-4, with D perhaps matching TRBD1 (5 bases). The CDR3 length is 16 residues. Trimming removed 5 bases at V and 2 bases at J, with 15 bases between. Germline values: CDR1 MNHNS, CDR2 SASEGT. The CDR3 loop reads CASSPSPGGTNEKLFF. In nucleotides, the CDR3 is TGTGCCAGCAGTCCTTCCCCCGGGGGTACTAATGAAAAACTGTTTTTT.

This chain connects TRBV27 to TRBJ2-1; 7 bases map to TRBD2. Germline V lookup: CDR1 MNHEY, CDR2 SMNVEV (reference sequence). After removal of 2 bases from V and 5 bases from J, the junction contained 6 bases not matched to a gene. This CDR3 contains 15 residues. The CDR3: CASSLRGGRDNEQFF. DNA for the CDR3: TGTGCCAGCAGTTTACGCGGGGGAAGAGACAATGAGCAGTTCTTC.

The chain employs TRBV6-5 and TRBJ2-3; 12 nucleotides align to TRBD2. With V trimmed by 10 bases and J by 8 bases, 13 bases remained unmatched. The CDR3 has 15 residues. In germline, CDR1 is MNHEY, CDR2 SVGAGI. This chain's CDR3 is CATSPGQGLAGTQYF. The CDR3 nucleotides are TGTGCCACCTCACCGGGACAGGGACTAGCGGGTACGCAGTATTTT.

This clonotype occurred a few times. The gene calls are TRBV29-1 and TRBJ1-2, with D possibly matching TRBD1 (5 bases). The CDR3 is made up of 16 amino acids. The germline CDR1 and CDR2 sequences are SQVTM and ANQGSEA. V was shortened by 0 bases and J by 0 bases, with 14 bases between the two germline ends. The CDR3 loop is CSVEDRGPGSNYGYTF. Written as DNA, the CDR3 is TGCAGCGTTGAAGATCGGGGCCCGGGATCTAACTATGGCTACACCTTC.

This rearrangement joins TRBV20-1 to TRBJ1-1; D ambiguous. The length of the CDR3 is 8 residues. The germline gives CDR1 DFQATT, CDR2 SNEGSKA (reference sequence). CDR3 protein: CTPSAAFF. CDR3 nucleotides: TGCACCCCCTCCGCGGCTTTCTTT.

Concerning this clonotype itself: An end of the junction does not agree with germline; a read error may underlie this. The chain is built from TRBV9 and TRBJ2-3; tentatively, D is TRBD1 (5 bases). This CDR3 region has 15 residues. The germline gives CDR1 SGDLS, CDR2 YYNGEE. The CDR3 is CTSSPRVDGSDTQYF. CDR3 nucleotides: TGTACCAGCAGCCCCAGGGTGGACGGGTCAGATACGCAGTATTTT.

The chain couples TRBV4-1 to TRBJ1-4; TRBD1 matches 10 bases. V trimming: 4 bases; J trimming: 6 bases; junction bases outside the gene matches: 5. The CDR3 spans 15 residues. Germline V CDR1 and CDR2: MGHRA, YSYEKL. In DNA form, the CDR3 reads TGCGCCAGCAGCCTCCGGGACAGGGGAGATGAAAAACTGTTTTTT. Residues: CASSLRDRGDEKLFF.

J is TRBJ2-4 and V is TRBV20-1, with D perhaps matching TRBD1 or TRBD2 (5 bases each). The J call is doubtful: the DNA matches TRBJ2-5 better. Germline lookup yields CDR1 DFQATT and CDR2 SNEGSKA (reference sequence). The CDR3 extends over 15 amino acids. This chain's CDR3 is CSARASGTPKETQYF. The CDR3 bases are TGCAGTGCTAGAGCCTCCGGGACCCCTAAGGAGACCCAGTACTTC.

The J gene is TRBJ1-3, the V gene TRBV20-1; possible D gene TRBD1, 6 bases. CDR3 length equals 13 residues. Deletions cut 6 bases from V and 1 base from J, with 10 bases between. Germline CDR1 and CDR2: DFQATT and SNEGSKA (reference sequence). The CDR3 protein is CSARTGSGNTIYF. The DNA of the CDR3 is TGCAGTGCCAGAACAGGGTCTGGAAACACCATATATTTT.

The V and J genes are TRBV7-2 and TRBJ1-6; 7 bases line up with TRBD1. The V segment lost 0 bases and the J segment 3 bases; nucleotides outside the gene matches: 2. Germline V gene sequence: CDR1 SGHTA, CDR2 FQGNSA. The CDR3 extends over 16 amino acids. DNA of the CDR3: TGTGCCAGCAGCTTAGCGCACAGGGGCTATAATTCACCCCTCCACTTT. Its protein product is CASSLAHRGYNSPLHF.

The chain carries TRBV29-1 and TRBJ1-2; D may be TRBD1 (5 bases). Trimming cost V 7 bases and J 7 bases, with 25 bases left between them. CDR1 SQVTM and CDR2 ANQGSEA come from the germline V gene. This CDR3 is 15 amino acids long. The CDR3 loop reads CSAARTGTTIGGYTF. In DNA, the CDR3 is TGCAGCGCGGCACGGACGGGGACGACTATTGGTGGCTACACCTTC.

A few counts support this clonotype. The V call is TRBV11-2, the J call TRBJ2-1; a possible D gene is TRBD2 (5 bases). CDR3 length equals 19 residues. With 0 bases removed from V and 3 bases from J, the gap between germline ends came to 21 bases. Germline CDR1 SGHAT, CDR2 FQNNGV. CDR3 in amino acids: CASSLDFGIGRTVYNEQFF. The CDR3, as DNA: TGTGCCAGCAGCTTAGATTTCGGGATAGGACGGACTGTCTACAATGAGCAGTTCTTC. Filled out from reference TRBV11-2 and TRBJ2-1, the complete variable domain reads EAGVAQSPRYKIIEKRQSVAFWCNPISGHATLYWYQQILGQGPKLLIQFQNNGVVDDSQLPKDRFSAERLKGVDSTLKIQPAKLEDSAVYLCASSLDFGIGRTVYNEQFFGPGTRLTVL.

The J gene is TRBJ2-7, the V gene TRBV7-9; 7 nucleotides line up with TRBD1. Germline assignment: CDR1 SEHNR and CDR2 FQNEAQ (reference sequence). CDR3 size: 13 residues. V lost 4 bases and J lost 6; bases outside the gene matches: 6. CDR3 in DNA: TGTGCCAGCAGCTCGACAGGGTCCGGCGAGCAGTACTTC. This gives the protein CASSSTGSGEQYF.

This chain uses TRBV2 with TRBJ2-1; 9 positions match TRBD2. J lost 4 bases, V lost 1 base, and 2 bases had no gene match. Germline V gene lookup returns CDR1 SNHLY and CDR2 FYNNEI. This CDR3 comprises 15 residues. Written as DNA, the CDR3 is TGTGCCAGCAGTGAAGGGACTAGCGCTTACAATGAGCAGTTCTTC. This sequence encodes CASSEGTSAYNEQFF.

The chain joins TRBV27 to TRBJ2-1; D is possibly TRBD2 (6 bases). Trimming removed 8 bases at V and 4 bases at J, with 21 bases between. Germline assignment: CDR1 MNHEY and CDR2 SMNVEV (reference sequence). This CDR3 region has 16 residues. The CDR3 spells CASSGLLTGIYNEQFF. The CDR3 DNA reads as TGTGCCAGCTCGGGACTCCTCACCGGAATATACAATGAGCAGTTCTTC.

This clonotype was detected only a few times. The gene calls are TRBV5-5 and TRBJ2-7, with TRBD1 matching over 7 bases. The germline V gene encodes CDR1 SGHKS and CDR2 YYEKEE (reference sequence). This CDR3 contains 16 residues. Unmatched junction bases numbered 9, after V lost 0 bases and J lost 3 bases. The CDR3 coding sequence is TGTGCCAGCAGCTTGGTCCCCGGGACAGCCGTCTACGAGCAGTACTTC. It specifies CASSLVPGTAVYEQYF.

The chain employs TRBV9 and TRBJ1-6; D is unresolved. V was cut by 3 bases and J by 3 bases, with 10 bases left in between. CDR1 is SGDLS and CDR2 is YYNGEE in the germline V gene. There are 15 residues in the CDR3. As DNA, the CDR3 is TGTGCCAGCAGCGAAGACGGGGACTATAATTCACCCCTCCACTTT. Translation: CASSEDGDYNSPLHF.